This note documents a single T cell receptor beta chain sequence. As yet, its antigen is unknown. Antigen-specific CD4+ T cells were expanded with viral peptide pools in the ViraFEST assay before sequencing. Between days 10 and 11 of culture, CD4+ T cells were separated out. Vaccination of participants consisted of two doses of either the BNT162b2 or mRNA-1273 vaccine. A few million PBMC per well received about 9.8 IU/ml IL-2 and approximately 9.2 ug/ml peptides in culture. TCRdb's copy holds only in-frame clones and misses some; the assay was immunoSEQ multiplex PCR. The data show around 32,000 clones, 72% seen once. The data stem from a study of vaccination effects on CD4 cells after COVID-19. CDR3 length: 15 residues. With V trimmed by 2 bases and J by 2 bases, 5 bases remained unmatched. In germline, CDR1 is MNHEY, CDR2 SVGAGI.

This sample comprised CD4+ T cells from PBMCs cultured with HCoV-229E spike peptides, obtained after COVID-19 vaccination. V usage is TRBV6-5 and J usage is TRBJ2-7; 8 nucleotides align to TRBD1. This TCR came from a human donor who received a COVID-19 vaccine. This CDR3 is CASSYQGAFTYEQYF. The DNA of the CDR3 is TGTGCCAGCAGTTACCAGGGGGCTTTCACCTACGAGCAGTACTTC.